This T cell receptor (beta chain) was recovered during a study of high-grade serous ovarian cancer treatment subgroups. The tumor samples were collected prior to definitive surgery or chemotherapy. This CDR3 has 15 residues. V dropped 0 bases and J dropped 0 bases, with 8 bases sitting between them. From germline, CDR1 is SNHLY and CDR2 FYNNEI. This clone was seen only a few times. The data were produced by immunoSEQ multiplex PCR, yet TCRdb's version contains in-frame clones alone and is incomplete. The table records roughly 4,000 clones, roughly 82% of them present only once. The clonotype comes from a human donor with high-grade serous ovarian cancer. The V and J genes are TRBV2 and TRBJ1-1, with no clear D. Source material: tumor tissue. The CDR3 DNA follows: TGTGCCAGCAGTGAAGCCCGCAGCCTGAACACTGAAGCTTTCTTT. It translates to CASSEARSLNTEAFF.